This T cell receptor (beta chain) stems from a study of shared clonotypes between healthy human individuals. Study conclusions and caveats: Naive CD4 clonotypes were shared across a few donors at roughly 5%.

The ends were cut back, 3 bases at V and 5 bases at J, with 16 bases in the middle. The CDR3 runs 15 residues. CDR1 SEHNR and CDR2 FQNEAQ come from the germline V gene (reference sequence). Donors were healthy HIV-negative adults without recent acute infections or vaccinations. In the case of this clone: Its specificity is not known.

This table comes from immunoSEQ multiplex PCR, and its TCRdb copy is limited to in-frame clones, with some not included. The sample contains over a million clones, approximately 80% of which appear only once. The chain uses TRBV7-9 and TRBJ1-1; a weak D match, TRBD1 (6 bases). The TCR was taken from a young man in good health. Some clones in this sample may be carry-over from other donors' samples. Material: memory CD4+ T cells from PBMCs. Subset described: CD45RA-negative fraction. The CDR3 is CASSFAGALKTEAFF. For the CDR3, the DNA is TGTGCCAGCAGCTTCGCAGGGGCGCTTAAGACTGAAGCTTTCTTT.